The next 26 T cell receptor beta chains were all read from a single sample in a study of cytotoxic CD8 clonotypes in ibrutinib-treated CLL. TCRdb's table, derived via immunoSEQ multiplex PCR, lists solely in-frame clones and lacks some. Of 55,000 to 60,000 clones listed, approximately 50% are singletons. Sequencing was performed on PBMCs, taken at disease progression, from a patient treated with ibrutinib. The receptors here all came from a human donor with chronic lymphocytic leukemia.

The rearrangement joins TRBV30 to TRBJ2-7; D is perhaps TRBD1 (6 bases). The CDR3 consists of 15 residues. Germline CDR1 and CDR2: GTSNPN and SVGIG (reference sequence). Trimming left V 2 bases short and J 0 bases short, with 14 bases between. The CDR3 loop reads CAWSTPARGSYEQYF. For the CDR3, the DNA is TGTGCCTGGAGTACCCCTGCCAGGGGCTCCTACGAGCAGTACTTC.

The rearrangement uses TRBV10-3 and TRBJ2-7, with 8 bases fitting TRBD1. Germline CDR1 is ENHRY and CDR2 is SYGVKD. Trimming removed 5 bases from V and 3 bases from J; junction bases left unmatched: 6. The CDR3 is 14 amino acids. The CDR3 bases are TGTGCCATCAGTAAGGGACAGGATATCTACGAGCAGTACTTC. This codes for CAISKGQDIYEQYF.

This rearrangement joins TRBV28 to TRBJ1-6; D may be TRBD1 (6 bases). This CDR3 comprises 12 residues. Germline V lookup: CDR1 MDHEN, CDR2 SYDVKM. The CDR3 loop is CGVRGARSPLHF. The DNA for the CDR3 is TGTGGGGTACGGGGGGCAAGGTCACCCCTCCACTTT.

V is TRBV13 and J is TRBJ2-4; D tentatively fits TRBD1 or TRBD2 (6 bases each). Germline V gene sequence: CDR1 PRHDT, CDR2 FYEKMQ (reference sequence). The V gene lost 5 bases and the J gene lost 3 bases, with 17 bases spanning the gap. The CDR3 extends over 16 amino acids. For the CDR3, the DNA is TGTGCCAGCAGCCGGGGGCCAGGGTTTGACAAAAACATTCAGTACTTC. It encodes CASSRGPGFDKNIQYF.

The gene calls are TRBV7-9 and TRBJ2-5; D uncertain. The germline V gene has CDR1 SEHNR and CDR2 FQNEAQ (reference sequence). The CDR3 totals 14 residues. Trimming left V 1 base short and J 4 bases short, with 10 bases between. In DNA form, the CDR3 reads TGTGCCAGCAGCTTAGTGTCGGGTGGAGAGACCCAGTACTTC. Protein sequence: CASSLVSGGETQYF.

CDR3 amino acids: CASSSDRGRRETQYF. The DNA of the CDR3 is TGTGCCAGCAGTTCCGACAGGGGACGACGAGAGACCCAGTACTTC. The chain carries TRBV27 and TRBJ2-5; 8 positions agree with TRBD1. CDR1 is MNHEY, CDR2 SMNVEV, per germline (reference sequence). The CDR3 sequence is 15 residues long. Trimming removed 4 bases from V and 4 bases from J; junction bases left unmatched: 8.

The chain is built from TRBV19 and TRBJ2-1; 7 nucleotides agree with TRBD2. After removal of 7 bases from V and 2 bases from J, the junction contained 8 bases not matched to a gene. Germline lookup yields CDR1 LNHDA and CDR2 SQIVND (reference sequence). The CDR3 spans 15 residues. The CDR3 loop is CASKGRGTTYNEQFF. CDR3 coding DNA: TGTGCCAGTAAAGGGCGGGGGACTACCTACAATGAGCAGTTCTTC. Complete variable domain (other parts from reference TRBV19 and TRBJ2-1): DGGITQSPKYLFRKEGQNVTLSCEQNLNHDAMYWYRQDPGQGLRLIYYSQIVNDFQKGDIAEGYSVSREKKESFPLTVTSAQKNPTAFYLCASKGRGTTYNEQFFGPGTRLTVL.

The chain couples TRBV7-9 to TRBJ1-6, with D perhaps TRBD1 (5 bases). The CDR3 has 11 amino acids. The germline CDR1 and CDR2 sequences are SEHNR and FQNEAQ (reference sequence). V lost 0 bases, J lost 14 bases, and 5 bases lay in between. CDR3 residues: CASSLAGALHF. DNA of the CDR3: TGTGCCAGCAGCTTAGCAGGGGCCCTCCACTTT.

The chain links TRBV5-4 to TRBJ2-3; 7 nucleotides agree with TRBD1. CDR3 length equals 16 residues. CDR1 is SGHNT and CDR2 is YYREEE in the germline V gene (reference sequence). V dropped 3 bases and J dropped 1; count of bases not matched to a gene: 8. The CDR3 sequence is CASSSQQGLGTDTQYF. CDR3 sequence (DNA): TGTGCCAGCAGCTCGCAACAGGGGCTTGGCACAGATACGCAGTATTTT.

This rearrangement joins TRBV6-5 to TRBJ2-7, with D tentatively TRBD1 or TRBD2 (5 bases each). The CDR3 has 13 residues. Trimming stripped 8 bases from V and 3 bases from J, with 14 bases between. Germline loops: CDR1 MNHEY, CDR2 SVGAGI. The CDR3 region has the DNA TGTGCCAGCGAGGGTGATAGGGGCTACGAGCAGTACTTC. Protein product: CASEGDRGYEQYF.

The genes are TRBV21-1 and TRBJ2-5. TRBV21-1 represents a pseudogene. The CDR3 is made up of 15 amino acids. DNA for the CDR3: TGTGCCAGCCCCCCAAAGGTCGGTTATGAAGAGACCCAGTACTTC. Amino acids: CASPPKVGYEETQYF.

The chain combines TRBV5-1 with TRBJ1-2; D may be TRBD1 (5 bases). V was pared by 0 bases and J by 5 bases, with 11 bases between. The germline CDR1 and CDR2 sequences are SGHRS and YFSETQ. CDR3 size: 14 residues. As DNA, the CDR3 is TGCGCCAGCAGCTTGGTAGGAGGGGCATATGGCTACACCTTC. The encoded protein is CASSLVGGAYGYTF.

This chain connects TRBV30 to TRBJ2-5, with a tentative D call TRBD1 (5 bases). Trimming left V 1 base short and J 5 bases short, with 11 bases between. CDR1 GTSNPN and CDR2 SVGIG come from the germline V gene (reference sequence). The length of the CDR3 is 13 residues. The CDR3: CAWSGGFLETQYF. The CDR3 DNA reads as TGTGCCTGGAGTGGGGGCTTCTTGGAGACCCAGTACTTC.

The CDR3 sequence is CASSSSGGRGKLFF. The CDR3 DNA reads as TGTGCCAGCAGCTCATCGGGGGGTCGGGGGAAACTGTTTTTT. This chain uses TRBV27 with TRBJ1-4; TRBD1 might be the D (5 bases). V was trimmed by 6 bases and J by 11 bases, leaving 19 bases between them. Per the germline V gene, CDR1 is MNHEY and CDR2 is SMNVEV (reference sequence). The CDR3 is 14 amino acids.

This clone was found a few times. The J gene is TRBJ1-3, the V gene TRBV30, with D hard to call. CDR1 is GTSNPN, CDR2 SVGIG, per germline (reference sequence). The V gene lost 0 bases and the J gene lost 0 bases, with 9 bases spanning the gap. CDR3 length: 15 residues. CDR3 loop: CAWSVAIDSGNTIYF. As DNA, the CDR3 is TGTGCCTGGAGTGTCGCCATCGACTCTGGAAACACCATATATTTT.

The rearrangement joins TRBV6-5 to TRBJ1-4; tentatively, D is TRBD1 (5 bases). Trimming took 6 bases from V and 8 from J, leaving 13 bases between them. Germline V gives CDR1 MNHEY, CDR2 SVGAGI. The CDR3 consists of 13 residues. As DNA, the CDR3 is TGTGCCAGCAGCCCGCAGGGAAGGGAAAAACTGTTTTTT. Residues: CASSPQGREKLFF.

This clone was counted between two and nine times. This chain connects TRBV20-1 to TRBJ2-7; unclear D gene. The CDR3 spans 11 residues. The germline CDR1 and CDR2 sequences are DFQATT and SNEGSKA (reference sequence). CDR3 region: CSLLFGYEQYF. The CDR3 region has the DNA TGCAGCCTCCTTTTCGGGTACGAGCAGTACTTC.

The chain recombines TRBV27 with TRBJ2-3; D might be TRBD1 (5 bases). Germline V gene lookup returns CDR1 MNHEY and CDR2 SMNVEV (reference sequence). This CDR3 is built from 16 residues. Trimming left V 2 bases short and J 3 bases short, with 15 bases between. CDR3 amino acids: CASSLTQTATTDTQYF. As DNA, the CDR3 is TGTGCCAGCAGTTTAACACAGACAGCTACAACAGATACGCAGTATTTT.

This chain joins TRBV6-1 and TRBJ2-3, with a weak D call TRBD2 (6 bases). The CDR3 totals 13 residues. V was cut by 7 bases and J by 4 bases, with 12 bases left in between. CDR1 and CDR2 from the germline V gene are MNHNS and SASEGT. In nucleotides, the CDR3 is TGTGCCAGCAATCTAGCGTTACCAGATACGCAGTATTTT. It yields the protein CASNLALPDTQYF.

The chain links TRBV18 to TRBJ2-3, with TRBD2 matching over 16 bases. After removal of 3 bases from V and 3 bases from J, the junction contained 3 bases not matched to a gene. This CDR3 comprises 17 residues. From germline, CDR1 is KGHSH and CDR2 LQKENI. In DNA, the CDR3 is TGTGCCAGCTCACCGTCGGGACTAGCGGGGGGGACAGATACGCAGTATTTT. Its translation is CASSPSGLAGGTDTQYF.

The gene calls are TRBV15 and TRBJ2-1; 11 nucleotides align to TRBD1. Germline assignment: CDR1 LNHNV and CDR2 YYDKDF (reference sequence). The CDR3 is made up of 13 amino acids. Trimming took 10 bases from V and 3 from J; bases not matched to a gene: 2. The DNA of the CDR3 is TGTGCCAGTGGGACAGGGGGCTACAATGAGCAGTTCTTC. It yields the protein CASGTGGYNEQFF.

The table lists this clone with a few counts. For the CDR3, the DNA is TGTGCCAGCAGTTTTGGGGACAGGGGCTCCACTGAAGCTTTCTTT. Amino acids: CASSFGDRGSTEAFF. The V and J genes are TRBV27 and TRBJ1-1; TRBD1 agrees at 10 bases. V shed 3 bases, J shed 4 bases, and the junction held 5 bases outside the gene matches. The CDR3 extends over 15 amino acids. From germline, CDR1 is MNHEY and CDR2 SMNVEV (reference sequence).

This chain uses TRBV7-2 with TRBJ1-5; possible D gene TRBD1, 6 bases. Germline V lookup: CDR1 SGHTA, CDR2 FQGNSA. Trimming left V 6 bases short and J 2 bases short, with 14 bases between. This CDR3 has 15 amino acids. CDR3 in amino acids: CASSLTGLGNQPQHF. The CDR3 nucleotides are TGTGCCAGCAGTCTTACAGGGCTCGGCAATCAGCCCCAGCATTTT. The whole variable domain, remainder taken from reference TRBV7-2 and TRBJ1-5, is GAGVSQSPSNKVTEKGKDVELRCDPISGHTALYWYRQSLGQGLEFLIYFQGNSAPDKSGLPSDRFSAERTGGSVSTLTIQRTQQEDSAVYLCASSLTGLGNQPQHFGDGTRLSIL.

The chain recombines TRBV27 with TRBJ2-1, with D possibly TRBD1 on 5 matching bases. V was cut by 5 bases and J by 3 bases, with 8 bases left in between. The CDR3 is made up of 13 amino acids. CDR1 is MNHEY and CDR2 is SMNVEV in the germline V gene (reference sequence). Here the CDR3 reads CASSDTGYNEQFF. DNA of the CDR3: TGTGCCAGCAGTGATACAGGCTACAATGAGCAGTTCTTC.

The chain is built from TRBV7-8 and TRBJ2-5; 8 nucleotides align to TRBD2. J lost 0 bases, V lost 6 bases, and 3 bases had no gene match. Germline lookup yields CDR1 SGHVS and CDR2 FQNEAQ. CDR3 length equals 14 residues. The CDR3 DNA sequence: TGTGCCAGCAGGCTACTAGCGGACCAAGAGACCCAGTACTTC. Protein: CASRLLADQETQYF.

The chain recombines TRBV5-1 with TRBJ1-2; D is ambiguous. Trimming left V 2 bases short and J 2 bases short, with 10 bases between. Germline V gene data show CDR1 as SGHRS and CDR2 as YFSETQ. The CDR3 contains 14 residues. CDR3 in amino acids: CASSLDGQNYGYTF. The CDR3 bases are TGCGCCAGCAGCTTAGACGGGCAGAACTATGGCTACACCTTC. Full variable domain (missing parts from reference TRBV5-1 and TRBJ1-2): KAGVTQTPRYLIKTRGQQVTLSCSPISGHRSVSWYQQTPGQGLQFLFEYFSETQRNKGNFPGRFSGRQFSNSRSEMNVSTLELGDSALYLCASSLDGQNYGYTFGSGTRLTVV.